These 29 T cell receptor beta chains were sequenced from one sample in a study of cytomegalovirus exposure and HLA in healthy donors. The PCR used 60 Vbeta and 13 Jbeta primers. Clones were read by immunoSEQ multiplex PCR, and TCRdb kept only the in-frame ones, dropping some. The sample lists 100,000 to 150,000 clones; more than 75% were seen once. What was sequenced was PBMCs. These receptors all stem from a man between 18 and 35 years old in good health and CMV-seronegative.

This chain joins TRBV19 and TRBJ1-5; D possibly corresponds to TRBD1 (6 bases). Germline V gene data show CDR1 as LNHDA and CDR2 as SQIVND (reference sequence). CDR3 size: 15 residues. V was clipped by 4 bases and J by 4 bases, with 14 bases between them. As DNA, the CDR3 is TGTGCCAGTAGTAGGGGGGGCGTTATTAATCAGCCCCAGCATTTT. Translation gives CASSRGGVINQPQHF.

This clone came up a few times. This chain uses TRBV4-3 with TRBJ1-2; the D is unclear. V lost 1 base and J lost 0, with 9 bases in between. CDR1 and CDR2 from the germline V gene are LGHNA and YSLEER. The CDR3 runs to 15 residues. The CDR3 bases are TGCGCCAGCAGCCAAGTCCGGGTACCTAACTATGGCTACACCTTC. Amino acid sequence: CASSQVRVPNYGYTF.

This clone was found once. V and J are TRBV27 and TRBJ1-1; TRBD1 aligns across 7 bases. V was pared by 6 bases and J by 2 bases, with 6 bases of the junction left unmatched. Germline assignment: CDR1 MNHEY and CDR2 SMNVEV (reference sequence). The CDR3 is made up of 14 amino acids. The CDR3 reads CASRKTGTNTEAFF. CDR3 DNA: TGTGCCAGCAGGAAGACAGGGACCAACACTGAAGCTTTCTTT.

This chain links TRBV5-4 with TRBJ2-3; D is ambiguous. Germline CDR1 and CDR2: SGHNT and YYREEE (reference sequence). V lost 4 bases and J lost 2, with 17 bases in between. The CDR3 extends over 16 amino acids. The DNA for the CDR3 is TGTGCCAGCAGCCCCACCGATAAGAGGTCCACAGATACGCAGTATTTT. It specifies CASSPTDKRSTDTQYF.

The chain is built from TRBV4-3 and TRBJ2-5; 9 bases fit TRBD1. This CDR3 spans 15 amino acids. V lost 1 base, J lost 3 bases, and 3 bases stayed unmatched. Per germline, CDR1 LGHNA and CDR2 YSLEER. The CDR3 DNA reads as TGCGCCAGCAGCCAAGGGGACAGGGACGAAGAGACCCAGTACTTC. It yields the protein CASSQGDRDEETQYF.

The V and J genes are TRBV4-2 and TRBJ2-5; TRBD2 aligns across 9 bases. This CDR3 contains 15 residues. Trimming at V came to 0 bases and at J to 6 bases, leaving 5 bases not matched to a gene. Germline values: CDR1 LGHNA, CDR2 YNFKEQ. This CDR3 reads CASSQDAGGTQTQYF. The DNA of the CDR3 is TGTGCCAGCAGCCAAGATGCGGGAGGGACGCAGACCCAGTACTTC.

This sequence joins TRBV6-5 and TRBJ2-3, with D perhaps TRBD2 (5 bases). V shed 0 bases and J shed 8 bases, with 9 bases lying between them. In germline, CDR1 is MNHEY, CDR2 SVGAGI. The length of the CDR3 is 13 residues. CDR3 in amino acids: CASSYSVRGTQYF. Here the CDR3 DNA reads TGTGCCAGCAGTTACTCGGTTCGGGGTACGCAGTATTTT.

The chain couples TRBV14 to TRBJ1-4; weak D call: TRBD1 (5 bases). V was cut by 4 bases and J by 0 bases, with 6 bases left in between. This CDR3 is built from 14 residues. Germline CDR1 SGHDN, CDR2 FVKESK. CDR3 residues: CASSLRATNEKLFF. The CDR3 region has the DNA TGTGCCAGCAGCCTCAGGGCAACTAATGAAAAACTGTTTTTT.

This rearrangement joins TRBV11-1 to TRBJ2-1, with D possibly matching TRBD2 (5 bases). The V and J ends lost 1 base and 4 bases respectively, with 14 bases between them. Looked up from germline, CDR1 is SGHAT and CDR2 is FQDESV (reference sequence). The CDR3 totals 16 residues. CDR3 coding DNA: TGTGCCAGCAGCTTAGAGGGAGCCTCCTTATACAATGAGCAGTTCTTC. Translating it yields CASSLEGASLYNEQFF.

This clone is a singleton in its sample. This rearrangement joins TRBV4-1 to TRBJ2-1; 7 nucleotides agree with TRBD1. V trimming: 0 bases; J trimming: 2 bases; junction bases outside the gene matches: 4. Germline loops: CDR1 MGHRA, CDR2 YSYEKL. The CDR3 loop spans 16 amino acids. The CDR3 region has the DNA TGCGCCAGCAGCCAAGAGGACAGGCCACCCTACAATGAGCAGTTCTTC. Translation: CASSQEDRPPYNEQFF.

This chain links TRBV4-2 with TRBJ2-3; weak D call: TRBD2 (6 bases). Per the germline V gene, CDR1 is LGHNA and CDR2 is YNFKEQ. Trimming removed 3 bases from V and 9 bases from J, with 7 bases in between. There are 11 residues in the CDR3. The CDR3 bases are TGTGCCAGCAGCCAGGGACTCACGCAGTATTTT. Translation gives CASSQGLTQYF.

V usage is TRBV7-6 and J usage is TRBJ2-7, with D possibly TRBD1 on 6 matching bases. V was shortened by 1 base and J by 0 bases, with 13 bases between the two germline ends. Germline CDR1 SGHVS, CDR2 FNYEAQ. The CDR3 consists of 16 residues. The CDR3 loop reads CASSLVAAGASYEQYF. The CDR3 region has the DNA TGTGCCAGCAGCTTAGTTGCGGCAGGGGCCTCCTACGAGCAGTACTTC.

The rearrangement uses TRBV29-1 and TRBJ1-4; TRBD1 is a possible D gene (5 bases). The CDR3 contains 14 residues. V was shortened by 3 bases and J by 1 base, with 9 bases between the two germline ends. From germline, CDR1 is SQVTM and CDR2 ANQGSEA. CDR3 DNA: TGCAGCGTTGACATCAGGGTAACTAATGAAAAACTGTTTTTT. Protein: CSVDIRVTNEKLFF. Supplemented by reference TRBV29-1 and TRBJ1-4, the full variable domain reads SAVISQKPSRDICQRGTSLTIQCQVDSQVTMMFWYRQQPGQSLTLIATANQGSEATYESGFVIDKFPISRPNLTFSTLTVSNMSPEDSSIYLCSVDIRVTNEKLFFGSGTQLSVL.

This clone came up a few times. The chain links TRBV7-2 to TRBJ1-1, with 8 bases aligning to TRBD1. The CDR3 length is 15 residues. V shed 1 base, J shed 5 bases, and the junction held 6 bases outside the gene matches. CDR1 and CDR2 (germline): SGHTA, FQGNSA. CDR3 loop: CASSLGAGGFTEAFF. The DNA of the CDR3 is TGTGCCAGCAGCTTAGGGGCAGGGGGCTTTACTGAAGCTTTCTTT. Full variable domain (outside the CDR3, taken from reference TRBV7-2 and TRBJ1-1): GAGVSQSPSNKVTEKGKDVELRCDPISGHTALYWYRQSLGQGLEFLIYFQGNSAPDKSGLPSDRFSAERTGGSVSTLTIQRTQQEDSAVYLCASSLGAGGFTEAFFGQGTRLTVV.

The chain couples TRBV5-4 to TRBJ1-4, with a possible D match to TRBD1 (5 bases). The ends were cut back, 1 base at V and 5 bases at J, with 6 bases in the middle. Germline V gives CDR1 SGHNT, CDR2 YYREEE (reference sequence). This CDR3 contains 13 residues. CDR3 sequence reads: CASSLRGNEKLFF. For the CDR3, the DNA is TGTGCCAGCAGCTTGCGGGGGAATGAAAAACTGTTTTTT.

CDR3 DNA: TGTGCCGGCGACTCGACAGGGGAGGACACTGAAGCTTTCTTT. Amino acid sequence: CAGDSTGEDTEAFF. The J gene is TRBJ1-1, the V gene TRBV2; 8 bases are shared with TRBD1. After removal of 11 bases from V and 3 bases from J, the junction contained 11 bases not matched to a gene. The CDR3 consists of 14 residues. CDR1 is SNHLY and CDR2 is FYNNEI in the germline V gene.

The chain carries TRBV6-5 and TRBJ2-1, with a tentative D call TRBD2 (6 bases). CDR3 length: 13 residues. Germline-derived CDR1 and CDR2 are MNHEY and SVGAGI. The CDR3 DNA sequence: TGTGCTGTTGGCGGGGCACTCTACAATGAGCAGTTCTTC. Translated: CAVGGALYNEQFF.

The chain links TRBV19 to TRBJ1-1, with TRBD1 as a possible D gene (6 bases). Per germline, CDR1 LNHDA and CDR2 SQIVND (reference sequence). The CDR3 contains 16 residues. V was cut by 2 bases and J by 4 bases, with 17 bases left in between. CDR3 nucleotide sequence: TGTGCCAGTAGTATAATAGGGACCGGGACACCCACTGAAGCTTTCTTT. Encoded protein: CASSIIGTGTPTEAFF.

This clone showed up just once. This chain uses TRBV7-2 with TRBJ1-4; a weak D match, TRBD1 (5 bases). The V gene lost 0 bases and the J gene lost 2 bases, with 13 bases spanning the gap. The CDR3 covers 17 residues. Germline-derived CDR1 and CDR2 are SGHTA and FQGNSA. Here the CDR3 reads CASSLAAGGRTNEKLFF. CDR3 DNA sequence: TGTGCCAGCAGCTTAGCGGCGGGGGGGAGGACTAATGAAAAACTGTTTTTT.

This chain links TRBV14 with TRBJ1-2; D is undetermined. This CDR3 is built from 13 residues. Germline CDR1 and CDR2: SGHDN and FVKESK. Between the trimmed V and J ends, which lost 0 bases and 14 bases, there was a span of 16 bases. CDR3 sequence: CASSQDLAIGGTF. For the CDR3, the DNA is TGTGCCAGCAGCCAAGACCTGGCGATAGGAGGAACCTTC. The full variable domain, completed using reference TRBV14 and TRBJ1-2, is EAGVTQFPSHSVIEKGQTVTLRCDPISGHDNLYWYRRVMGKEIKFLLHFVKESKQDESGMPNNRFLAERTGGTYSTLKVQPAELEDSGVYFCASSQDLAIGGTFGSGTRLTVV.

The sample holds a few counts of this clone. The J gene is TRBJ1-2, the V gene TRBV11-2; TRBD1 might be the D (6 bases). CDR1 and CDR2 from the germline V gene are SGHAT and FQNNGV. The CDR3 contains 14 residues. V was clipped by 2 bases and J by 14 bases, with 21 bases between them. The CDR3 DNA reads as TGTGCCAGCAGCTTAATTCCCGGGGCAGGGACAATTACCTTC. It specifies CASSLIPGAGTITF.

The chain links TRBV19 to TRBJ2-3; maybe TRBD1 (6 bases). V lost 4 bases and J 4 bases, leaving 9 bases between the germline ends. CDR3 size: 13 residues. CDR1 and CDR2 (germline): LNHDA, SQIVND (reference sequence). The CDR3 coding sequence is TGTGCCAGTAGTAGGGCAGGGGCAGATACGCAGTATTTT. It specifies CASSRAGADTQYF. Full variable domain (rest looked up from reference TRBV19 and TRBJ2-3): DGGITQSPKYLFRKEGQNVTLSCEQNLNHDAMYWYRQDPGQGLRLIYYSQIVNDFQKGDIAEGYSVSREKKESFPLTVTSAQKNPTAFYLCASSRAGADTQYFGPGTRLTVL.

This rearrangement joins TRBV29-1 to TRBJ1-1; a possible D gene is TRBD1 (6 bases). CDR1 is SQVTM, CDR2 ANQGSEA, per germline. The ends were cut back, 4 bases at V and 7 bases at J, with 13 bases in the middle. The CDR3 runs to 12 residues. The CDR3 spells CSVVGEGVEAFF. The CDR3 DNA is TGCAGCGTTGTGGGTGAGGGGGTTGAAGCTTTCTTT. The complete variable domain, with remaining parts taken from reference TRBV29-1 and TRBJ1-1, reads SAVISQKPSRDICQRGTSLTIQCQVDSQVTMMFWYRQQPGQSLTLIATANQGSEATYESGFVIDKFPISRPNLTFSTLTVSNMSPEDSSIYLCSVVGEGVEAFFGQGTRLTVV.

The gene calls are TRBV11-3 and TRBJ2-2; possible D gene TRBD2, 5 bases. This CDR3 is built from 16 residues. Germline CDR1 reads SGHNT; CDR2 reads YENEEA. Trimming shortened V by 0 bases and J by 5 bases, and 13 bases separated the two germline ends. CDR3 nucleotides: TGTGCCAGCAGCTTAGATCGAGGACTCACAACCGGGGAGCTGTTTTTT. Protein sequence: CASSLDRGLTTGELFF.

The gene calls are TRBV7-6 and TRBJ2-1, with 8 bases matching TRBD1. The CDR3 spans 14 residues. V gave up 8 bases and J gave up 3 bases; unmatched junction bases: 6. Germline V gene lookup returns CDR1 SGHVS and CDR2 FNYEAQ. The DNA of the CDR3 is TGTGCCAGCGACAGGGGACCCGACTACAATGAGCAGTTCTTC. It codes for CASDRGPDYNEQFF.

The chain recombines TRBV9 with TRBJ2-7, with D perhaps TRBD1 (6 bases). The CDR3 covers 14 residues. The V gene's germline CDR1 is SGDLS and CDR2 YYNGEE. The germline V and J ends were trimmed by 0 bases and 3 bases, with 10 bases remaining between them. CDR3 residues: CASSVDSGDYEQYF. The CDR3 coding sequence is TGTGCCAGCAGCGTAGATTCAGGGGACTACGAGCAGTACTTC. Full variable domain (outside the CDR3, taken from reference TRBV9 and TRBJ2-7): DSGVTQTPKHLITATGQRVTLRCSPRSGDLSVYWYQQSLDQGLQFLIQYYNGEERAKGNILERFSAQQFPDLHSELNLSSLELGDSALYFCASSVDSGDYEQYFGPGTRLTVT.

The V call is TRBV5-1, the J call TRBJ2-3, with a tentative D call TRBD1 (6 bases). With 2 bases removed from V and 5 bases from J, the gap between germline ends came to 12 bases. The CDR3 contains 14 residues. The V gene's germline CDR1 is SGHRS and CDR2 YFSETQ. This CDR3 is CASSFFPGEDTQYF. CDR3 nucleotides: TGCGCCAGCAGCTTTTTCCCAGGGGAAGATACGCAGTATTTT. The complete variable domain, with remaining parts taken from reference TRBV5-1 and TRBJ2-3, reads KAGVTQTPRYLIKTRGQQVTLSCSPISGHRSVSWYQQTPGQGLQFLFEYFSETQRNKGNFPGRFSGRQFSNSRSEMNVSTLELGDSALYLCASSFFPGEDTQYFGPGTRLTVL.

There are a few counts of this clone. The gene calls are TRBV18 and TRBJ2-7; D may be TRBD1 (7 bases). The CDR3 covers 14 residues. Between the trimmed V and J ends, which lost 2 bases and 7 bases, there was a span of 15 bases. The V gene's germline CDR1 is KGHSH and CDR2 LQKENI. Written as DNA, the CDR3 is TGTGCCAGCTCACCAAAGGAATCAGGGGGGGAGCAGTACTTC. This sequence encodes CASSPKESGGEQYF.

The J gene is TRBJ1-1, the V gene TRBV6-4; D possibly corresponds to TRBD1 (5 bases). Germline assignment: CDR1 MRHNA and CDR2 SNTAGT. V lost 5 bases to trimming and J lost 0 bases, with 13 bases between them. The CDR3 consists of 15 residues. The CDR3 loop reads CASSKFAGLNTEAFF. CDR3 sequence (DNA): TGTGCCAGCAGTAAATTCGCAGGGTTGAACACTGAAGCTTTCTTT.